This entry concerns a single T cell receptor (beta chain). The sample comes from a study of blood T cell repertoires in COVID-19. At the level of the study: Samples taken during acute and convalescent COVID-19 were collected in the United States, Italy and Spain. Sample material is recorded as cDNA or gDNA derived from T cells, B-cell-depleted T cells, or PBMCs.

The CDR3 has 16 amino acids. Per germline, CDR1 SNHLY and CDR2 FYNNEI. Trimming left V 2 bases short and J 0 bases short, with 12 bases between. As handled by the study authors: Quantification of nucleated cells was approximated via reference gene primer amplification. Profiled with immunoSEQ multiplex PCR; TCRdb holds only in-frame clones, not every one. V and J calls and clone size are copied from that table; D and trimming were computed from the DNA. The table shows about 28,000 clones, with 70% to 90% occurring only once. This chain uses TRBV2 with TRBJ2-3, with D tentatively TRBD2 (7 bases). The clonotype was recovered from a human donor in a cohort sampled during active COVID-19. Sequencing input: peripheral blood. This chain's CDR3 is CASSENGGLSTDTQYF. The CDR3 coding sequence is TGTGCCAGCAGTGAAAACGGGGGGCTCAGCACAGATACGCAGTATTTT.